Presented here are 13 T cell receptor beta chains from one specimen sequenced in a study (TCRdb year 2016). The library was made by RT-PCR. Sequencing relied on an Illumina MiSeq. Starting from the raw public reads, TCRdb applied fastp trimming at Q25, assembled clones with MiXCR and retained in-frame beta chains. Every entry covers one CDR3 protein and lists the most common genes and DNA from its rows. The sample table shows about 700,000 distinct CDR3 sequences, and about 14% are seen once. The ten largest clones capture roughly 4% of the sample. The specimen was memory CD4+ T cells from blood. The receptors were sampled from a female donor in good health, serving as a healthy control.

A few counts support this clonotype. The chain has TRBV20-1 and TRBJ2-1; 7 positions agree with TRBD1. The CDR3 has 14 amino acids. Germline V gene sequence: CDR1 DFQATT, CDR2 SNEGSKA (reference sequence). The trim removed 5 bases at V and 5 bases at J, leaving 9 bases unmatched. The CDR3 bases are TGCAGTGCTTTCCGGGACAGAGATGACAATGAGCAGTTCTTC. Protein product: CSAFRDRDDNEQFF.

This clonotype was observed at least ten times. The genes are TRBV20-1 and TRBJ2-7, with D possibly TRBD2 on 6 matching bases. This CDR3 has 14 amino acids. The germline CDR1 and CDR2 sequences are DFQATT and SNEGSKA (reference sequence). The V gene lost 0 bases and the J gene lost 3 bases, with 12 bases spanning the gap. The DNA of the CDR3 is TGCAGTGCTAGAGACGGGGGAGGCGTCTACGAGCAGTACTTC. It is translated as CSARDGGGVYEQYF.

This clonotype was observed at least ten times. This chain joins TRBV29-1 and TRBJ2-6; tentatively, D is TRBD1 or TRBD2 (6 bases each). V was cut by 3 bases and J by 3 bases, with 12 bases left in between. The germline V gene has CDR1 SQVTM and CDR2 ANQGSEA. The CDR3 covers 15 residues. CDR3 nucleotide sequence: TGCAGCGTTGATTCCGGGGGCGTTGGGGCCAACGTCCTGACTTTC. This gives the protein CSVDSGGVGANVLTF.

In this sample, this clonotype turned up a few times. The chain employs TRBV4-3 and TRBJ2-7; 7 bases are a match to TRBD2. The CDR3 is 16 residues long. V gave up 0 bases and J gave up 0 bases; unmatched junction bases: 5. The V gene's germline CDR1 is LGHNA and CDR2 YSLEER. CDR3 DNA: TGCGCCAGCAGCCAAGAGGCTAGCGGAAACTCCTACGAGCAGTACTTC. Amino acids: CASSQEASGNSYEQYF.

V is TRBV20-1 and J is TRBJ2-7; 7 bases line up with TRBD1. The germline V gene has CDR1 DFQATT and CDR2 SNEGSKA (reference sequence). CDR3 length: 15 residues. J lost 5 bases, V lost 1 base, and 11 bases had no gene match. The CDR3 region is CSARAVVGDSNEQYF. DNA for the CDR3: TGCAGTGCTAGAGCCGTGGTGGGGGACAGTAACGAGCAGTACTTC.

The V gene is TRBV10-3, the J gene TRBJ1-3; unclear D gene. The germline V gene encodes CDR1 ENHRY and CDR2 SYGVKD. The V end lost 7 bases, the J end lost 4 bases, and 14 bases lay between the germline ends. The CDR3 length is 14 residues. CDR3 region: CAITADKGGNTIYF. DNA of the CDR3: TGTGCCATCACTGCTGACAAGGGAGGAAACACCATATATTTT.

The table lists this clonotype with a few counts. The chain links TRBV28 to TRBJ2-3, with D possibly matching TRBD1 (5 bases). Germline V gene lookup returns CDR1 MDHEN and CDR2 SYDVKM. The CDR3 spans 14 residues. Trimming removed 6 bases at V and 2 bases at J, with 12 bases between. The CDR3 spells CASRRGTNTDTQYF. In DNA, the CDR3 is TGTGCCAGCAGAAGGGGAACGAACACAGATACGCAGTATTTT.

This clonotype showed up many times. This chain connects TRBV28 to TRBJ2-7; TRBD2 aligns across 11 bases. V lost 2 bases and J lost 6; bases outside the gene matches: 6. This CDR3 is 15 amino acids long. CDR1 and CDR2 from the germline V gene are MDHEN and SYDVKM. The CDR3 DNA follows: TGTGCCAGCAGTTTAGTCGCTAGCGGGAGGATCGAGCAGTACTTC. The encoded protein is CASSLVASGRIEQYF.

This clonotype was observed many times. The chain couples TRBV7-2 to TRBJ1-1; tentatively, D is TRBD1 (5 bases). The V gene lost 5 bases and the J gene lost 1 base, with 8 bases spanning the gap. This CDR3 comprises 13 residues. Germline V gene data show CDR1 as SGHTA and CDR2 as FQGNSA. CDR3 amino acids: CASSGGQNTEAFF. For the CDR3, the DNA is TGTGCCAGCAGCGGCGGACAGAACACTGAAGCTTTCTTT. Based on the CDR3 plus reference TRBV7-2 and TRBJ1-1, the full variable domain is GAGVSQSPSNKVTEKGKDVELRCDPISGHTALYWYRQSLGQGLEFLIYFQGNSAPDKSGLPSDRFSAERTGGSVSTLTIQRTQQEDSAVYLCASSGGQNTEAFFGQGTRLTVV.

The rearrangement links TRBV3-1 to TRBJ2-7; 9 bases align to TRBD1. This CDR3 is built from 15 residues. With 1 base clipped from V and 6 bases from J, the junction kept 7 bases outside the gene matches. From germline, CDR1 is LGHDT and CDR2 YNNKEL (reference sequence). The CDR3 sequence is CASSQGGTGRSEQYF. Here the CDR3 DNA reads TGTGCCAGCAGCCAAGGGGGGACAGGGAGGTCCGAGCAGTACTTC.

V gene TRBV4-2 combines with J gene TRBJ1-4, with a weak D call TRBD1 (5 bases). Germline CDR1 LGHNA, CDR2 YNFKEQ. V dropped 0 bases and J dropped 6 bases, with 11 bases sitting between them. CDR3 length equals 15 residues. CDR3 nucleotide sequence: TGTGCCAGCAGCCAAGATGCAGGGTCGGATGAAAAACTGTTTTTT. Its protein is CASSQDAGSDEKLFF.

There are many counts of this clonotype. The chain employs TRBV6-6 and TRBJ2-1; the match to TRBD2 covers 7 bases. Germline lookup yields CDR1 MNHNY and CDR2 SVGAGI (reference sequence). The CDR3 is 11 residues long. Trimming took 6 bases from V and 8 from J; bases not matched to a gene: 1. The CDR3 DNA follows: TGTGCCAGCAGCCGGGGGGATGAGCAGTTCTTC. Residues: CASSRGDEQFF.

This clonotype has a count of ten or more. The chain uses TRBV10-3 and TRBJ2-1, with D tentatively TRBD1 or TRBD2 (5 bases each). Germline V gene sequence: CDR1 ENHRY, CDR2 SYGVKD. The germline V and J ends were trimmed by 7 bases and 0 bases, with 7 bases remaining between them. The CDR3 has 13 amino acids. CDR3 amino acids: CAITRGSYNEQFF. The CDR3 nucleotides read TGTGCCATCACGAGGGGCTCCTACAATGAGCAGTTCTTC.